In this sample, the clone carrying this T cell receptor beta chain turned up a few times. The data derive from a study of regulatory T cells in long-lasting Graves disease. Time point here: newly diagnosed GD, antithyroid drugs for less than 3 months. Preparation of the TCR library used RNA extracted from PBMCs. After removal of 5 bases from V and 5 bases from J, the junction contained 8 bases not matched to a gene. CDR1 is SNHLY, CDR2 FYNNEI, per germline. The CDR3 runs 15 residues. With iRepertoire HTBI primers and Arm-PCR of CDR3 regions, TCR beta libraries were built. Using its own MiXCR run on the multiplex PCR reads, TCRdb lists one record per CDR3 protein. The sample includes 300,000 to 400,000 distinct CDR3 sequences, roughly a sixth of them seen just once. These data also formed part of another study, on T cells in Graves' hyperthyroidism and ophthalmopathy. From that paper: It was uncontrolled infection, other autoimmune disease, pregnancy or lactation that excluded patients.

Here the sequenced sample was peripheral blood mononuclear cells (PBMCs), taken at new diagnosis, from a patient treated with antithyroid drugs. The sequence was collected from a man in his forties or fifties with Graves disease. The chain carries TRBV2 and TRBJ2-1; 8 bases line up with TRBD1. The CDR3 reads CASSRNRGNHNEQFF. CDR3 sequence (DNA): TGTGCCAGCAGTCGGAACAGGGGGAACCACAATGAGCAGTTCTTC.